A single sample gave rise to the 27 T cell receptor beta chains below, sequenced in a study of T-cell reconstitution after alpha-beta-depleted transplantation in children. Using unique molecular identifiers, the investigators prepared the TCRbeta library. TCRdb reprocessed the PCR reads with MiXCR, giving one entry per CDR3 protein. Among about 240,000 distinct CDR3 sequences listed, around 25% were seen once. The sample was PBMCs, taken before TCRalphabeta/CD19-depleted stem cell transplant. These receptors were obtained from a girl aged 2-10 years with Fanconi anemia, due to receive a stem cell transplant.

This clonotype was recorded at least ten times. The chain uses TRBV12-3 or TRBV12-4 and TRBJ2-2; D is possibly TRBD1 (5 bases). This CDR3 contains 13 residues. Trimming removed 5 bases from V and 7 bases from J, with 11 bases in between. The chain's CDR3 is CASSPGLGGELFF. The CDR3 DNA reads TGTGCCAGCAGTCCAGGGCTGGGCGGGGAGCTGTTTTTT.

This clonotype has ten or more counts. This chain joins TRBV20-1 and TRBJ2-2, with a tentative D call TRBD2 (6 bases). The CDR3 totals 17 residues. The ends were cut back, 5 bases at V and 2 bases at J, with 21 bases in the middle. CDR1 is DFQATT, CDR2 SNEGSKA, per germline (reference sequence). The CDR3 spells CSAPKGGTALNTGELFF. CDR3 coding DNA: TGCAGTGCTCCGAAAGGAGGGACGGCCCTTAACACCGGGGAGCTGTTTTTT.

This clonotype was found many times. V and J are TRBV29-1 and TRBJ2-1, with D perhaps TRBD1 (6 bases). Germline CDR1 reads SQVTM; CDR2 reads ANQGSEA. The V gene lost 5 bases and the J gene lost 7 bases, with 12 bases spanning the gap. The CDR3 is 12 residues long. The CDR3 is CSVHRAGNEQFF. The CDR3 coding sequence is TGCAGCGTTCACAGGGCAGGAAATGAGCAGTTCTTC.

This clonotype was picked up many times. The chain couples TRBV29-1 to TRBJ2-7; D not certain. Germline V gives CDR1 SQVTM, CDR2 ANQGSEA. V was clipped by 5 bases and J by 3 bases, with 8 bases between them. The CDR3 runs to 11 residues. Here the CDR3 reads CSVRVGYEQYF. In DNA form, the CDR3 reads TGCAGCGTTCGAGTGGGCTACGAGCAGTACTTC.

This chain's CDR3 is CASSLVLNSNQPQHF. CDR3 coding DNA: TGTGCCAGCAGCTTAGTGTTGAATAGCAATCAGCCCCAGCATTTT. The rearrangement joins TRBV7-2 to TRBJ1-5; D gene ambiguous. The CDR3 has 15 residues. Germline lookup yields CDR1 SGHTA and CDR2 FQGNSA. The V and J ends lost 1 base and 0 bases respectively, with 7 bases between them. Looking up the rest from reference TRBV7-2 and TRBJ1-5 gives the full variable domain: GAGVSQSPSNKVTEKGKDVELRCDPISGHTALYWYRQSLGQGLEFLIYFQGNSAPDKSGLPSDRFSAERTGGSVSTLTIQRTQQEDSAVYLCASSLVLNSNQPQHFGDGTRLSIL.

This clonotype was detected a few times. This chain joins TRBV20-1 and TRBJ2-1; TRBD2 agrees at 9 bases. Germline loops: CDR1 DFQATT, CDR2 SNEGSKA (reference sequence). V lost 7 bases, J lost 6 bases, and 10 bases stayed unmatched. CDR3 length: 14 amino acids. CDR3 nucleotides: TGCAGTGTCATTAGCGGGAGCGAAGGCAATGAGCAGTTCTTC. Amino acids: CSVISGSEGNEQFF.

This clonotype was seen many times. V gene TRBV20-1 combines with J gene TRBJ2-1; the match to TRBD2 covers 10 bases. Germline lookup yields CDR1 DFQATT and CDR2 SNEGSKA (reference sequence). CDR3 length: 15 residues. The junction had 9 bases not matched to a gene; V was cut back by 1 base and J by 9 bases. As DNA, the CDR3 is TGCAGTGCTAGAGGAGCGGGAGGGAGGTATAGTGAGCAGTTCTTC. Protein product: CSARGAGGRYSEQFF.

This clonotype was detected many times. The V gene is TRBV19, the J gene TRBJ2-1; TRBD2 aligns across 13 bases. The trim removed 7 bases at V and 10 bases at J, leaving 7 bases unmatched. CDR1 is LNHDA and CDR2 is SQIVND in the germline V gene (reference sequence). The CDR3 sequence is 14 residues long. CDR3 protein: CASTYGLAGVEQFF. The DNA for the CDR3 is TGTGCCAGTACTTACGGACTAGCGGGAGTAGAGCAGTTCTTC.

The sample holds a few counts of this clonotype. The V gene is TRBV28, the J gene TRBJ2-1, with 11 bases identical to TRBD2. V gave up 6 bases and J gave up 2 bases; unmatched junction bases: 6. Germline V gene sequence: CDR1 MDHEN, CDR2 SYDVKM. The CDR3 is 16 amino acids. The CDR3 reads CASRPSGGITYNEQFF. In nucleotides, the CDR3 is TGTGCCAGCAGACCTAGCGGGGGGATCACCTACAATGAGCAGTTCTTC.

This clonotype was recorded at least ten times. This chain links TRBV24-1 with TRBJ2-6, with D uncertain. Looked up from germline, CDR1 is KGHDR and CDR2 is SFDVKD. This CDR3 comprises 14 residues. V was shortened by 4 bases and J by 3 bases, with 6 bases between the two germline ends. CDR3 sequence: CATSDPGGANVLTF. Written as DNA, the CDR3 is TGTGCCACCAGTGACCCAGGTGGGGCCAACGTCCTGACTTTC.

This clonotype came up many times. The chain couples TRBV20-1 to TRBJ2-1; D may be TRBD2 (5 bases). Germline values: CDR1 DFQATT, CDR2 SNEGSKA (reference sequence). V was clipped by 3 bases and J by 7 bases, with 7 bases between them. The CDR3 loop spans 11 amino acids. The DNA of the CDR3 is TGCAGTGCTAGGAGGGTAAATGAGCAGTTCTTC. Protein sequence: CSARRVNEQFF.

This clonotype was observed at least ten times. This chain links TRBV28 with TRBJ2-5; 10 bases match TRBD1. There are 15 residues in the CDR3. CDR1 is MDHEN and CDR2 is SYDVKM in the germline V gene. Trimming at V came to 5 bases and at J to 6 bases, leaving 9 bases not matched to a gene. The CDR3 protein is CASSEWTGGRKTQYF. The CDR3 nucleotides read TGTGCCAGCAGTGAATGGACAGGGGGTAGGAAGACCCAGTACTTC.

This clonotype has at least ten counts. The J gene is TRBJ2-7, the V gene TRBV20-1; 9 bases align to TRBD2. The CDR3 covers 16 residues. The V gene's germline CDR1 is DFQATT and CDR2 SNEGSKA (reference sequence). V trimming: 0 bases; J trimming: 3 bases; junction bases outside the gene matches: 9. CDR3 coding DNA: TGCAGTGCTAGAGATAGAGTCCGGACTAGCGACTACGAGCAGTACTTC. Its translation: CSARDRVRTSDYEQYF.

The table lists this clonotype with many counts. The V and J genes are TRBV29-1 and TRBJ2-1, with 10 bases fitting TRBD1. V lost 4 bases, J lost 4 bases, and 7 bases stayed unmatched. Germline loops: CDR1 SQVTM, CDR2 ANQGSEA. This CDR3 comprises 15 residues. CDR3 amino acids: CSVVPGQGVYNEQFF. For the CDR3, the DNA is TGCAGCGTTGTTCCCGGACAGGGGGTTTACAATGAGCAGTTCTTC.

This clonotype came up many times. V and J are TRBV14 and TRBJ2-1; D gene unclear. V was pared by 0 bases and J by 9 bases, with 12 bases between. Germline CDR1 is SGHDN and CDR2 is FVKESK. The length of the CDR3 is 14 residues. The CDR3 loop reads CASSQDIGNVEQFF. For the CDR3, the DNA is TGTGCCAGCAGCCAAGACATTGGGAATGTTGAGCAGTTCTTC.

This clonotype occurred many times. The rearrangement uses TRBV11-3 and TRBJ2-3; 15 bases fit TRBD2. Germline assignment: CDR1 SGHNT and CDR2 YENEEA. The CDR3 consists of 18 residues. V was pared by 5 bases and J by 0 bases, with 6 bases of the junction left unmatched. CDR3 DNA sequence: TGTGCCAGCAGCCTGGGACTAGCGGGAGGCCTAAGCACAGATACGCAGTATTTT. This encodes CASSLGLAGGLSTDTQYF.

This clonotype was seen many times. The CDR3 loop is CASSEKGDGANVLTF. CDR3 nucleotide sequence: TGCGCCAGCAGTGAAAAGGGGGATGGGGCCAACGTCCTGACTTTC. The J gene is TRBJ2-6, the V gene TRBV10-2, with D possibly TRBD1 on 6 matching bases. The CDR3 extends over 15 amino acids. Trimming stripped 3 bases from V and 3 bases from J, with 9 bases between. Germline V lookup: CDR1 WSHSY, CDR2 SAAADI.

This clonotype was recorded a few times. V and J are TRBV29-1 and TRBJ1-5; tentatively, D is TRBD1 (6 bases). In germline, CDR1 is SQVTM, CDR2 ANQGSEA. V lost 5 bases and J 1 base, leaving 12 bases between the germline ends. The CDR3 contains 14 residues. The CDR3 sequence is CSVTDSQSNQPQHF. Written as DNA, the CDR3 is TGCAGCGTTACGGACAGTCAGAGCAATCAGCCCCAGCATTTT.

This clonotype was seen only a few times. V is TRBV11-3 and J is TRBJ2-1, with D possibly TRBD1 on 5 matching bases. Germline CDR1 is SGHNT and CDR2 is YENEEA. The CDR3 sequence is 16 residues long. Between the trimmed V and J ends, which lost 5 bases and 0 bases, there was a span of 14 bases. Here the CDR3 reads CASSPIVTGSYNEQFF. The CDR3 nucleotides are TGTGCCAGCAGCCCCATCGTAACAGGCTCCTACAATGAGCAGTTCTTC.

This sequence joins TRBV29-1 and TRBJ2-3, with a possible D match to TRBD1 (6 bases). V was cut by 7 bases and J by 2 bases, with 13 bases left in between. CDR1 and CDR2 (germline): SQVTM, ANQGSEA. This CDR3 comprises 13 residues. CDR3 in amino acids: CSGGHSTTDTQYF. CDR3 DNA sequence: TGCAGCGGGGGGCACAGCACCACAGATACGCAGTATTTT.

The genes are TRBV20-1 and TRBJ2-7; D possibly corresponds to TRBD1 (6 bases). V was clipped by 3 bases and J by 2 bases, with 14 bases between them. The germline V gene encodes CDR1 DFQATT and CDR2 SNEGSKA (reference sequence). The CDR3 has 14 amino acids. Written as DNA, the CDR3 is TGCAGTGCTAGTCTGACAGGCTTTACCTACGAGCAGTACTTC. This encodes CSASLTGFTYEQYF.

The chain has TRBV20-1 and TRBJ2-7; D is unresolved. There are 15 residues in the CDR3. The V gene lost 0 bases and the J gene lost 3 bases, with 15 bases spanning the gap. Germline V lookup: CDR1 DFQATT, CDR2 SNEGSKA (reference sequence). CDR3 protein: CSARDPYGRLYEQYF. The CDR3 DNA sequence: TGCAGTGCTAGAGACCCCTACGGACGGCTCTACGAGCAGTACTTC.

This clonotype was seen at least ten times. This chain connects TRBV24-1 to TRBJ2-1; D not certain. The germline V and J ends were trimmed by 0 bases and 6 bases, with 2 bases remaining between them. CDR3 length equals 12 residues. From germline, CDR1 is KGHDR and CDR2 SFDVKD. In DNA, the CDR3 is TGTGCCACCAGTGATTTGGCCAATGAGCAGTTCTTC. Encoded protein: CATSDLANEQFF.

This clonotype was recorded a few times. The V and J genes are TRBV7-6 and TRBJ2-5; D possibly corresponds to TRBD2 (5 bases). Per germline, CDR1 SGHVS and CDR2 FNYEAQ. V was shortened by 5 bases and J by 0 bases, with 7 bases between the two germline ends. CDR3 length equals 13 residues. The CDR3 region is CASSPSHQETQYF. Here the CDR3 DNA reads TGTGCCAGCAGCCCTAGCCACCAAGAGACCCAGTACTTC.

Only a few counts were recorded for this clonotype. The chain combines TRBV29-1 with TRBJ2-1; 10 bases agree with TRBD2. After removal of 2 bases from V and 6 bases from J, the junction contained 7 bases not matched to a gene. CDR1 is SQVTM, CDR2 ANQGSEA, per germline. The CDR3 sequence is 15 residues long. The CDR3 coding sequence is TGCAGCGTTGAACACCTAGCGGGAGTGGGCAATGAGCAGTTCTTC. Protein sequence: CSVEHLAGVGNEQFF.

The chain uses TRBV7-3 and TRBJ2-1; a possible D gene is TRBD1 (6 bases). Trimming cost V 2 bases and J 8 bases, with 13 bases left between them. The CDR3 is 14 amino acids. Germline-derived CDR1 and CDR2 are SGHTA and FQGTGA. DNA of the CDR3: TGTGCCAGCAGCTTATCTCAGGGGTGGGATGAGCAGTTCTTC. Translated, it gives CASSLSQGWDEQFF.

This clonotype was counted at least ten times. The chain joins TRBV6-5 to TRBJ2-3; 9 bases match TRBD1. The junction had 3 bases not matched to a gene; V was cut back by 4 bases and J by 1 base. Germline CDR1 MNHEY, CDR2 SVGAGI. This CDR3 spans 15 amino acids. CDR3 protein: CASSFWTGGTDTQYF. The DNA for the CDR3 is TGTGCCAGCAGTTTTTGGACAGGGGGCACAGATACGCAGTATTTT.